This T cell receptor beta chain was identified during a study of blood T cell repertoires in COVID-19. As for the study in general: COVID-19 samples from acute and convalescent phases originated in the United States, Italy and Spain.

This table comes from immunoSEQ multiplex PCR, and its TCRdb copy is limited to in-frame clones, with some not included. Among around 89,000 clones listed, about 78% were seen once. V was shortened by 8 bases and J by 1 base, with 6 bases between the two germline ends. This CDR3 comprises 11 residues. Germline CDR1 and CDR2: MDHEN and SYDVKM. This clone was detected a few times. This TCR derives from a woman older than 75 with acute or convalescent COVID-19. The chain has TRBV28 and TRBJ2-7; D not resolved. Material: peripheral blood. CDR3: CASGSSYEQYF. CDR3 sequence (DNA): TGTGCCAGCGGTTCATCCTACGAGCAGTACTTC.